This TCR beta chain was captured by sequencing in a study of blood T cell repertoires in COVID-19. Study overall: From the United States, Italy and Spain came samples of acute and convalescent COVID-19.

Repertoires were generated with immunoSEQ multiplex PCR, while TCRdb's copy carries only in-frame clones and drops some. This sample has 160,000 or so clones, with 87% found just once. This CDR3 has 13 residues. Germline-derived CDR1 and CDR2 are SGHDN and FVKESK. V was cut by 4 bases and J by 6 bases, with 12 bases left in between. The sequence was obtained from a woman aged 50 to 60 with acute or convalescent COVID-19. V and J are TRBV14 and TRBJ1-1, with D tentatively TRBD1 (5 bases). The sequenced sample was peripheral blood. CDR3 sequence: CASSLWGGAEAFF. CDR3 bases: TGTGCCAGCAGCCTCTGGGGGGGTGCTGAAGCTTTCTTT.